Following are 18 T cell receptor beta chains from one sample sequenced in a study of cytomegalovirus exposure and HLA in healthy donors. Both 60 Vbeta primers and 13 Jbeta primers went into the PCR. Produced via immunoSEQ multiplex PCR; TCRdb's table is partial and in-frame only. The table has around 130,000 clones, roughly 80% seen once; the top ten hold around 4.1%. The sequencing input was PBMCs. These TCRs come from a middle-aged woman in good health and CMV-seronegative.

A few counts support this clone. The V and J genes are TRBV7-2 and TRBJ1-3; 8 bases agree with TRBD1. V gave up 0 bases and J gave up 0 bases; unmatched junction bases: 1. The CDR3 has 16 amino acids. Germline V gene data show CDR1 as SGHTA and CDR2 as FQGNSA. CDR3 nucleotide sequence: TGTGCCAGCAGCTTAGCCGGGACAGGCTCTGGAAACACCATATATTTT. Encoded protein: CASSLAGTGSGNTIYF.

For this clone: Relative to the germline gene, one junction end is altered; a read error may explain this. This sequence joins TRBV6-5 and TRBJ1-6; 9 bases fit TRBD1. Germline CDR1 and CDR2: MNHEY and SVGAGI. CDR3 length: 15 amino acids. The CDR3 DNA reads TGTACCAGCACCCGGGACAGGGCCGGTAATTCACCCCTCCACTTT. This translates into CTSTRDRAGNSPLHF.

The genes are TRBV7-6 and TRBJ2-1; D ambiguous. Trimming removed 4 bases at V and 6 bases at J, with 10 bases between. CDR1 and CDR2 from the germline V gene are SGHVS and FNYEAQ. The CDR3 runs to 13 residues. CDR3 residues: CASSSTLPNEQFF. DNA for the CDR3: TGTGCCAGCAGCTCCACCCTACCCAATGAGCAGTTCTTC. Complete variable domain (other parts from reference TRBV7-6 and TRBJ2-1): GAGVSQSPRYKVTKRGQDVALRCDPISGHVSLYWYRQALGQGPEFLTYFNYEAQQDKSGLPNDRFSAERPEGSISTLTIQRTEQRDSAMYRCASSSTLPNEQFFGPGTRLTVL.

The rearrangement links TRBV4-1 to TRBJ2-3, with 11 bases identical to TRBD1. This CDR3 contains 15 residues. With V trimmed by 4 bases and J by 6 bases, 6 bases remained unmatched. The germline CDR1 and CDR2 sequences are MGHRA and YSYEKL. The CDR3 region has the DNA TGCGCCAGCAGCCCCCGGGACAGGGGGTTGGATACGCAGTATTTT. Translation: CASSPRDRGLDTQYF.

V gene TRBV27 combines with J gene TRBJ1-1, with 7 bases that match TRBD1. Germline V CDR1 and CDR2: MNHEY, SMNVEV (reference sequence). V was pared by 2 bases and J by 6 bases, with 3 bases of the junction left unmatched. This CDR3 spans 13 amino acids. For the CDR3, the DNA is TGTGCCAGCAGTTTAAGAGGGGGCTCTGAAGCTTTCTTT. This gives the protein CASSLRGGSEAFF.

The chain is built from TRBV7-9 and TRBJ1-1; maybe TRBD1 (6 bases). Trimming removed 6 bases at V and 5 bases at J, with 13 bases between. Per germline, CDR1 SEHNR and CDR2 FQNEAQ (reference sequence). The length of the CDR3 is 13 residues. CDR3 residues: CASRGGAYTEAFF. The CDR3 DNA sequence: TGTGCCAGCAGAGGGGGGGCTTATACTGAAGCTTTCTTT.

The gene calls are TRBV5-1 and TRBJ2-2; a possible D gene is TRBD2 (5 bases). The germline V and J ends were trimmed by 0 bases and 6 bases, with 9 bases remaining between them. Germline CDR1 and CDR2: SGHRS and YFSETQ. The CDR3 consists of 14 residues. CDR3 DNA: TGCGCCAGCAGCTTGGCGGGGATCGCCGGGGAGCTGTTTTTT. Translated, it gives CASSLAGIAGELFF.

This rearrangement joins TRBV5-6 to TRBJ1-2; D might be TRBD1 (5 bases). Trimming shortened V by 3 bases and J by 4 bases, and 10 bases separated the two germline ends. Germline V gene sequence: CDR1 SGHDT, CDR2 YYEEEE. There are 13 residues in the CDR3. This chain's CDR3 is CASSSDRTYGYTF. DNA for the CDR3: TGTGCCAGCAGCTCAGACAGAACCTATGGCTACACCTTC.

This clone was recorded only once. The rearrangement joins TRBV27 to TRBJ1-4; the match to TRBD1 covers 9 bases. The CDR3 is 14 residues long. Germline V CDR1 and CDR2: MNHEY, SMNVEV (reference sequence). V dropped 4 bases and J dropped 8; count of bases not matched to a gene: 5. CDR3 sequence (DNA): TGTGCCAGCAGTTCGGGACAGGGTCGGGAAAAACTGTTTTTT. It is translated as CASSSGQGREKLFF.

V and J are TRBV5-1 and TRBJ1-1; perhaps TRBD1 as D (5 bases). CDR1 is SGHRS and CDR2 is YFSETQ in the germline V gene. The V gene lost 0 bases and the J gene lost 1 base, with 10 bases spanning the gap. This CDR3 spans 15 amino acids. CDR3 coding DNA: TGCGCCAGCAGCTTGGCCGCGGACAAGAACACTGAAGCTTTCTTT. This codes for CASSLAADKNTEAFF.

The chain is built from TRBV6-5 and TRBJ1-6; D is perhaps TRBD1 (6 bases). Per the germline V gene, CDR1 is MNHEY and CDR2 is SVGAGI. The CDR3 length is 14 residues. With 8 bases removed from V and 5 bases from J, the gap between germline ends came to 13 bases. The CDR3 is CASRTQGNNSPLHF. The CDR3 region has the DNA TGTGCCAGCCGAACCCAGGGGAATAATTCACCCCTCCACTTT.

This CDR3 reads CASSQDRAGAYNEQFF. CDR3 DNA: TGTGCCAGCAGCCAAGATCGAGCGGGCGCCTACAATGAGCAGTTCTTC. The V call is TRBV4-2, the J call TRBJ2-1; possible D gene TRBD2, 6 bases. Trimming took off 0 bases at V and 2 bases at J, with 11 bases between the two ends. CDR3 length equals 16 residues. Germline assignment: CDR1 LGHNA and CDR2 YNFKEQ.

In its sample, this clone was seen a few times. V is TRBV6-1 and J is TRBJ1-1; 7 bases match TRBD1. There are 13 residues in the CDR3. Unmatched junction bases numbered 4, after V lost 6 bases and J lost 3 bases. Germline V gives CDR1 MNHNS, CDR2 SASEGT. CDR3 in DNA: TGTGCCAGCAGACCTACAGGGGACACTGAAGCTTTCTTT. Its translation: CASRPTGDTEAFF.

The chain carries TRBV5-4 and TRBJ2-5, with D possibly being TRBD2 (5 bases). The CDR3 consists of 14 residues. V lost 0 bases and J lost 5, with 11 bases in between. In germline, CDR1 is SGHNT, CDR2 YYREEE (reference sequence). The CDR3 DNA follows: TGTGCCAGCAGCTTGGACACAACGGGGGAGACCCAGTACTTC. This sequence encodes CASSLDTTGETQYF. Together with reference TRBV5-4 and TRBJ2-5, the CDR3 gives the full variable domain: ETGVTQSPTHLIKTRGQQVTLRCSSQSGHNTVSWYQQALGQGPQFIFQYYREEENGRGNFPPRFSGLQFPNYSSELNVNALELDDSALYLCASSLDTTGETQYFGPGTRLLVL.

The CDR3 loop is CAISLDRGYEQYF. The CDR3 DNA reads TGTGCCATCAGTTTGGACAGGGGCTACGAGCAGTACTTC. The chain couples TRBV10-3 to TRBJ2-7, with 9 bases that match TRBD1. V lost 5 bases and J lost 3; bases outside the gene matches: 2. CDR1 ENHRY and CDR2 SYGVKD come from the germline V gene. The CDR3 extends over 13 amino acids.

The V call is TRBV15, the J call TRBJ2-1; 10 positions match TRBD2. Germline V gene sequence: CDR1 LNHNV, CDR2 YYDKDF (reference sequence). With 0 bases clipped from V and 1 base from J, the junction kept 12 bases outside the gene matches. The CDR3 is 20 residues long. This CDR3 is CATSRDPGASGRLSYNEQFF. As DNA, the CDR3 is TGTGCCACCAGCAGAGATCCGGGGGCTAGCGGGAGACTATCCTACAATGAGCAGTTCTTC.

The chain uses TRBV7-9 and TRBJ1-6; tentatively, D is TRBD1 (5 bases). Germline values: CDR1 SEHNR, CDR2 FQNEAQ (reference sequence). The V and J ends lost 1 base and 9 bases respectively, with 13 bases between them. The CDR3 runs 15 residues. The CDR3: CASSLVQGWSSPLHF. CDR3 coding DNA: TGTGCCAGCAGCTTAGTGCAGGGATGGAGTTCACCCCTCCACTTT.

This chain connects TRBV9 to TRBJ2-3; 11 nucleotides agree with TRBD2. Germline trimming cut 3 bases from V and 2 bases from J; bases unmatched to any gene: 2. CDR1 is SGDLS, CDR2 YYNGEE, per germline. CDR3 size: 15 residues. The CDR3 loop reads CASSELAGDTDTQYF. CDR3 sequence (DNA): TGTGCCAGCAGCGAACTAGCGGGAGACACAGATACGCAGTATTTT.